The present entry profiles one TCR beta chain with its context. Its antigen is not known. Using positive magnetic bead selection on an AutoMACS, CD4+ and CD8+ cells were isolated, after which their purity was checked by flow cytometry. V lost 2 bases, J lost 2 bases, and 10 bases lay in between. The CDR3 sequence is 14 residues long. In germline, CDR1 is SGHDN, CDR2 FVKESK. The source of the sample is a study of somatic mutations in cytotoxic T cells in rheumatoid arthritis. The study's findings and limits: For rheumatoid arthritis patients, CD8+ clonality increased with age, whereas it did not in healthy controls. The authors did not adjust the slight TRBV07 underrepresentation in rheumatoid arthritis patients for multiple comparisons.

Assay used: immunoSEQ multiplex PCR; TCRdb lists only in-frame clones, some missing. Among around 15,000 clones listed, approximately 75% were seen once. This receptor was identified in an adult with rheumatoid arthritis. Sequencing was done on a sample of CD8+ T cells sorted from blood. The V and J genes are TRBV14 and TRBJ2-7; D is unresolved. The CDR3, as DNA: TGTGCCAGCAGCCAATCATCAGACCCCTACGAGCAGTACTTC. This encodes CASSQSSDPYEQYF. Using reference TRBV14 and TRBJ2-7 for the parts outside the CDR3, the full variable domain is EAGVTQFPSHSVIEKGQTVTLRCDPISGHDNLYWYRRVMGKEIKFLLHFVKESKQDESGMPNNRFLAERTGGTYSTLKVQPAELEDSGVYFCASSQSSDPYEQYFGPGTRLTVT.